This TCR beta chain was recovered during a study of control samples from healthy donors and cancer patients. This CDR3 comprises 12 residues. Per the germline V gene, CDR1 is KGHSH and CDR2 is LQKENI. The germline V and J ends were trimmed by 4 bases and 8 bases, with 8 bases remaining between them. Some clones are missing from TCRdb's copy, which holds only in-frame ones; the method was immunoSEQ multiplex PCR. The sample contains under 450,000 clones, around 90% of which appear only once. The sequencing sample was made of PBMCs. The clonotype was recovered from a man aged 35 to 55 with head and neck cancer. This chain uses TRBV18 with TRBJ1-4, with D possibly matching TRBD1 (6 bases). Here the CDR3 DNA reads TGTGCCAGCTCACTCGGACAGGAAAAACTGTTTTTT. Amino acid sequence: CASSLGQEKLFF.